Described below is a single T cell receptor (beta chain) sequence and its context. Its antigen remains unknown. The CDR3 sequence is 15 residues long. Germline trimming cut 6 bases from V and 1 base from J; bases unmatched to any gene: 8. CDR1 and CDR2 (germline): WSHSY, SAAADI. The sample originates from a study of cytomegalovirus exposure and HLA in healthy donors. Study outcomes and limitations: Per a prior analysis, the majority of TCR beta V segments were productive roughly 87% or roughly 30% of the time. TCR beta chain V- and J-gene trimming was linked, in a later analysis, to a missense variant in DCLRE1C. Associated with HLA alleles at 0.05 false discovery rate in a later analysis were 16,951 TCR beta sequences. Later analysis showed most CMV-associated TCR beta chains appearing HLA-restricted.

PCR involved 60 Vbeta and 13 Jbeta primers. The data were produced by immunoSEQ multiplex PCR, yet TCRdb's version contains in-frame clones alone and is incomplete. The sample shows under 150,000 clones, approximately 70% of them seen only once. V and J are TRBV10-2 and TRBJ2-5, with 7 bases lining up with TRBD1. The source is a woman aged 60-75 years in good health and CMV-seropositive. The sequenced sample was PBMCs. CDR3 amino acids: CASSQIQGPQETQYF. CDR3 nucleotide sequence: TGCGCCAGCAGCCAAATACAGGGGCCCCAAGAGACCCAGTACTTC.